The 28 T cell receptor beta chains listed next were all sequenced from one sample in a study of cytomegalovirus exposure and HLA in healthy donors. Researchers ran the PCR with 60 Vbeta and 13 Jbeta primers. The repertoire was sequenced with immunoSEQ multiplex PCR; TCRdb's copy has only in-frame clones and lacks some. The table has roughly 77,000 clones, 72% seen once; the top ten hold 9.5% to 13%. The sample comprised PBMCs. The source of these receptors is a woman aged 40 to 50 in good health and CMV-seropositive.

The rearrangement links TRBV6-1 to TRBJ1-4; 8 bases align to TRBD1. CDR3 size: 15 residues. V lost 6 bases to trimming and J lost 10 bases; unmatched junction nucleotides: 13. Germline CDR1 reads MNHNS; CDR2 reads SASEGT. The CDR3 region is CASRDAGGNFGKLFF. Written as DNA, the CDR3 is TGTGCCAGCAGGGATGCAGGGGGCAATTTTGGAAAACTGTTTTTT.

V usage is TRBV6-5 and J usage is TRBJ2-5; 10 bases match TRBD1. The end of the DNA is better explained by TRBJ2-7, so the J call may be wrong. Germline CDR1 is MNHEY and CDR2 is SVGAGI. The CDR3 is 15 residues long. This CDR3 is CASSYAGQGSYEQYF. The CDR3 DNA is TGTGCCAGCAGTTACGCGGGACAGGGGAGCTACGAGCAGTACTTC.

This clone appeared once. The rearrangement links TRBV5-1 to TRBJ1-2; 7 bases match TRBD1. CDR3 length: 13 residues. V lost 4 bases to trimming and J lost 5 bases; unmatched junction nucleotides: 5. Germline V gives CDR1 SGHRS, CDR2 YFSETQ. DNA of the CDR3: TGCGCCAGCAGCATAGACAGGGTTTATGGCTACACCTTC. This gives the protein CASSIDRVYGYTF.

The chain links TRBV2 to TRBJ1-1; D unresolved. The CDR3 is 13 residues long. CDR1 is SNHLY and CDR2 is FYNNEI in the germline V gene. Trimming left V 4 bases short and J 10 bases short, with 16 bases between. This chain's CDR3 is CASSVDGGELAFF. CDR3 sequence (DNA): TGTGCCAGCAGTGTGGATGGTGGGGAGTTAGCTTTCTTT.

The chain uses TRBV11-3 and TRBJ1-1; 7 positions match TRBD1. Per the germline V gene, CDR1 is SGHNT and CDR2 is YENEEA. The CDR3 is 15 amino acids. Trimming cost V 1 base and J 5 bases; bases outside gene matches: 7. The CDR3 sequence is CASSLGQTGRTEAFF. CDR3 nucleotide sequence: TGTGCCAGCAGCTTAGGCCAGACAGGGCGGACTGAAGCTTTCTTT.

The rearrangement joins TRBV5-4 to TRBJ2-6, with D maybe TRBD1 (6 bases). The CDR3 has 18 amino acids. Trimming stripped 3 bases from V and 4 bases from J, with 20 bases between. In germline, CDR1 is SGHNT, CDR2 YYREEE (reference sequence). The CDR3 bases are TGTGCCAGCAGCTCCGATGGGGGCCGTCGAGGAGGGGCCAACGTCCTGACTTTC. Translated: CASSSDGGRRGGANVLTF.

The CDR3 here is CAWAGAGANVLTF. In DNA, the CDR3 is TGTGCCTGGGCAGGGGCTGGGGCCAACGTCCTGACTTTC. This rearrangement joins TRBV30 to TRBJ2-6; D is possibly TRBD1 (6 bases). The CDR3 is 13 amino acids. Deletions cut 5 bases from V and 2 bases from J, with 7 bases between. CDR1 is GTSNPN, CDR2 SVGIG, per germline (reference sequence).

Comments on this clone: Different DNA sequences within this sample yield the same CDR3. The rearrangement joins TRBV6-1 to TRBJ1-5; D possibly corresponds to TRBD1 (5 bases). The CDR3 is 15 amino acids. Germline lookup yields CDR1 MNHNS and CDR2 SASEGT. Trimming stripped 5 bases from V and 6 bases from J, with 17 bases between. CDR3 in amino acids: CASSWDSFMGQPQHF. The CDR3 DNA is TGTGCCAGCAGTTGGGACTCTTTTATGGGTCAGCCCCAGCATTTT.

The chain carries TRBV11-2 and TRBJ2-7; D is undetermined. Looked up from germline, CDR1 is SGHAT and CDR2 is FQNNGV. V was shortened by 0 bases and J by 1 base, with 19 bases between the two germline ends. This CDR3 region has 18 residues. CDR3 region: CASSLDRIFGVGSYEQYF. DNA for the CDR3: TGTGCCAGCAGCTTAGATCGTATTTTTGGTGTCGGGTCCTACGAGCAGTACTTC.

The chain links TRBV6-1 to TRBJ1-5, with 9 bases matching TRBD1. This CDR3 is built from 14 residues. V was clipped by 2 bases and J by 10 bases; unmatched bases: 6. In germline, CDR1 is MNHNS, CDR2 SASEGT. This CDR3 is CASSETGGNSPQHF. DNA for the CDR3: TGTGCCAGCAGTGAAACAGGGGGCAACTCCCCCCAGCATTTT.

This chain connects TRBV5-6 to TRBJ2-7; 10 nucleotides line up with TRBD1. CDR3 size: 14 residues. Per germline, CDR1 SGHDT and CDR2 YYEEEE. The J segment lost 2 bases and the V segment lost 3 bases, leaving 2 bases of the junction unmatched. The CDR3 region is CASSSGTGAYEQYF. The CDR3 region has the DNA TGTGCCAGCAGCTCCGGGACAGGGGCCTACGAGCAGTACTTC. Complete variable domain (other parts from reference TRBV5-6 and TRBJ2-7): DAGVTQSPTHLIKTRGQQVTLRCSPKSGHDTVSWYQQALGQGPQFIFQYYEEEERQRGNFPDRFSGHQFPNYSSELNVNALLLGDSALYLCASSSGTGAYEQYFGPGTRLTVT.

The rearrangement links TRBV9 to TRBJ1-3; D is uncertain. The V gene's germline CDR1 is SGDLS and CDR2 YYNGEE. V lost 4 bases, J lost 1 base, and 18 bases lay in between. The CDR3 contains 17 residues. The CDR3 loop is CASSPTAGMASGNTIYF. Here the CDR3 DNA reads TGTGCCAGCAGCCCGACGGCGGGGATGGCGTCTGGAAACACCATATATTTT.

The rearrangement links TRBV30 to TRBJ1-1; 7 nucleotides align to TRBD1. J was trimmed by 0 bases and V by 4 bases; bases with no gene match: 2. The CDR3 spans 13 residues. Germline V gene data show CDR1 as GTSNPN and CDR2 as SVGIG (reference sequence). In DNA form, the CDR3 reads TGTGCCTGGACAGGACAGGTGAACACTGAAGCTTTCTTT. The encoded protein is CAWTGQVNTEAFF.

The chain recombines TRBV5-1 with TRBJ1-4; possibly TRBD1 for D (5 bases). CDR1 and CDR2 from the germline V gene are SGHRS and YFSETQ. Trimming pared 0 bases from V and 8 bases from J, leaving 11 bases between. There are 14 residues in the CDR3. The CDR3 DNA is TGCGCCAGCAGCTTGGTACGGAAGGGGGAAAAACTGTTTTTT. Its protein is CASSLVRKGEKLFF.

This sequence joins TRBV18 and TRBJ2-1; TRBD1 matches 10 bases. V gave up 6 bases and J gave up 16 bases; unmatched junction bases: 6. CDR1 and CDR2 (germline): KGHSH, LQKENI. This CDR3 has 11 residues. The CDR3 coding sequence is TGTGCCAGCTCGCCCGGGACAGGGGAATTCTTC. Amino acids: CASSPGTGEFF.

The rearrangement joins TRBV18 to TRBJ1-5, with 7 positions matching TRBD1. Per the germline V gene, CDR1 is KGHSH and CDR2 is LQKENI. The ends lost 3 bases at V and 4 bases at J; junction bases unmatched: 3. There are 14 residues in the CDR3. CDR3: CASSPGQRNQPQHF. The CDR3 nucleotides are TGTGCCAGCTCACCGGGACAGAGGAATCAGCCCCAGCATTTT.

The gene calls are TRBV29-1 and TRBJ2-7; the D gene is possibly TRBD2 (6 bases). CDR3 size: 15 residues. Trimming pared 5 bases from V and 0 bases from J, leaving 17 bases between. Germline V CDR1 and CDR2: SQVTM, ANQGSEA. The CDR3 sequence: CSVLGGEVRSYEQYF. The CDR3 DNA reads TGCAGCGTTCTTGGAGGGGAAGTACGCTCCTACGAGCAGTACTTC.

This clone was counted once. The chain joins TRBV19 to TRBJ2-2, with D perhaps matching TRBD1 (6 bases). Germline lookup yields CDR1 LNHDA and CDR2 SQIVND (reference sequence). Trimming pared 1 base from V and 6 bases from J, leaving 9 bases between. This CDR3 is built from 14 residues. The CDR3 loop reads CASSIAQGAGELFF. The CDR3 DNA sequence: TGTGCCAGTAGTATAGCACAGGGAGCCGGGGAGCTGTTTTTT.

This chain connects TRBV4-2 to TRBJ2-7; D is possibly TRBD2 (6 bases). The V and J ends lost 0 bases and 5 bases respectively, with 14 bases between them. The CDR3 is 15 residues long. Germline CDR1 is LGHNA and CDR2 is YNFKEQ. In nucleotides, the CDR3 is TGTGCCAGCAGCCAAGAGGAGGAGGGACCGGACGAGCAGTACTTC. Translation gives CASSQEEEGPDEQYF.

The V call is TRBV4-2, the J call TRBJ2-3; D possibly corresponds to TRBD2 (6 bases). The CDR3 is 16 amino acids. V was clipped by 4 bases and J by 4 bases, with 18 bases between them. Germline values: CDR1 LGHNA, CDR2 YNFKEQ. The CDR3 spells CASSLTRLVGSDTQYF. As DNA, the CDR3 is TGTGCCAGCAGCCTAACCAGACTAGTAGGTTCAGATACGCAGTATTTT.

J is TRBJ2-3 and V is TRBV5-8, with 7 bases lining up with TRBD1. CDR1 SGHTS and CDR2 YDEGEE come from the germline V gene. The V and J ends lost 1 base and 5 bases, in that order; junction bases with no gene match: 7. CDR3 size: 15 residues. The CDR3 sequence is CASSLLGTEIDTQYF. The CDR3 coding sequence is TGTGCCAGCAGCTTGCTAGGGACAGAAATAGATACGCAGTATTTT.

This chain links TRBV6-5 with TRBJ2-7; D is unresolved. The V gene's germline CDR1 is MNHEY and CDR2 SVGAGI. This CDR3 comprises 12 residues. The germline V and J ends were trimmed by 2 bases and 5 bases, with 7 bases remaining between them. The CDR3 nucleotides are TGTGCCAGCAGTTACAGAGAAAACGAGCAGTACTTC. Protein product: CASSYRENEQYF.

This clone was recorded only once. The chain is built from TRBV11-3 and TRBJ1-1, with 7 bases identical to TRBD1. This CDR3 has 14 amino acids. V gave up 1 base and J gave up 13 bases; unmatched junction bases: 12. Germline V gene sequence: CDR1 SGHNT, CDR2 YENEEA. The CDR3 is CASSLVGVNRGVFF. DNA for the CDR3: TGTGCCAGCAGCTTAGTGGGCGTTAACAGGGGAGTTTTCTTT.

The gene calls are TRBV29-1 and TRBJ1-1; 10 bases match TRBD1. V shed 7 bases, J shed 5 bases, and the junction held 7 bases outside the gene matches. CDR1 and CDR2 from the germline V gene are SQVTM and ANQGSEA. The CDR3 length is 13 residues. Here the CDR3 reads CSAGGQGRTEAFF. The CDR3 DNA follows: TGCAGCGCCGGGGGACAGGGGAGGACTGAAGCTTTCTTT.

This clone was picked up a small number of times. The chain links TRBV30 to TRBJ2-5; 7 nucleotides match TRBD2. This CDR3 contains 15 residues. V lost 1 base to trimming and J lost 7 bases; unmatched junction nucleotides: 12. The V gene's germline CDR1 is GTSNPN and CDR2 SVGIG (reference sequence). In DNA form, the CDR3 reads TGTGCCTGGAGTGGAGGAGCGGGGTTGATGGGGACCCAGTACTTC. Translated, it gives CAWSGGAGLMGTQYF.

V gene TRBV11-2 combines with J gene TRBJ2-7; D perhaps matches TRBD1 (6 bases). CDR1 and CDR2 (germline): SGHAT, FQNNGV. The CDR3 consists of 15 residues. V was clipped by 5 bases and J by 0 bases, with 14 bases between them. CDR3 sequence (DNA): TGTGCCAGCAGCCACACCGGGACAACCTCCTACGAGCAGTACTTC. Translating it yields CASSHTGTTSYEQYF.

The chain recombines TRBV7-9 with TRBJ1-2; 8 positions match TRBD1. Germline values: CDR1 SEHNR, CDR2 FQNEAQ (reference sequence). Trimming at V came to 0 bases and at J to 7 bases, leaving 16 bases not matched to a gene. CDR3 length: 18 amino acids. This CDR3 reads CASSLAIVPGGAGGGYTF. Written as DNA, the CDR3 is TGTGCCAGCAGCTTAGCGATTGTTCCAGGGGGCGCGGGTGGTGGCTACACCTTC.

This chain joins TRBV15 and TRBJ1-6; a weak D match, TRBD1 (5 bases). CDR3 size: 15 residues. V was trimmed by 1 base and J by 7 bases, leaving 11 bases between them. Germline lookup yields CDR1 LNHNV and CDR2 YYDKDF (reference sequence). Here the CDR3 reads CATSRGRQRNSPLHF. CDR3 nucleotides: TGTGCCACCAGCAGAGGGAGACAGCGAAATTCACCCCTCCACTTT. Full variable domain (outside the CDR3, taken from reference TRBV15 and TRBJ1-6): DAMVIQNPRYQVTQFGKPVTLSCSQTLNHNVMYWYQQKSSQAPKLLFHYYDKDFNNEADTPDNFQSRRPNTSFCFLDIRSPGLGDTAMYLCATSRGRQRNSPLHFGNGTRLTVT.